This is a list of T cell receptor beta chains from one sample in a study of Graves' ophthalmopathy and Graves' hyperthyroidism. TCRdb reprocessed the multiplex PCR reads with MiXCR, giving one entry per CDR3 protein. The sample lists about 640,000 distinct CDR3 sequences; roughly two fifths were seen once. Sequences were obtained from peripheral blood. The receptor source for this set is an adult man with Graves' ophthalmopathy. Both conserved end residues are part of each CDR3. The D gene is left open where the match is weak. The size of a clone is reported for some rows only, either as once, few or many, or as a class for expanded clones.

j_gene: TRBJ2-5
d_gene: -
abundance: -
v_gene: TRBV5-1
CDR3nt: TGCGCCAGCAGCTTGTTACAGGGACTCCAAGAGACCCAGTACTTC
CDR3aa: CASSLLQGLQETQYF

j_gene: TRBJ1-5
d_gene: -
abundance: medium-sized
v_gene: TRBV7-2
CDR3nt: TGTGCCAGCAGTGTTAGAGGAGCGGGCAATCAGCCCCAGCATTTT
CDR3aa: CASSVRGAGNQPQHF

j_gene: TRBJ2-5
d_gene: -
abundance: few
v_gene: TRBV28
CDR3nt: TGTGCCAGCAGTACCAACAGGGAGGGTCGAGAGACCCAGTACTTC
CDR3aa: CASSTNREGRETQYF

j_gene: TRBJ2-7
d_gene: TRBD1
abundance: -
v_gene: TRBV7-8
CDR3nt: TGTGCCAGCAGCGTTCTGACAGGGGTCTACGAGCAGTACTTC
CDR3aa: CASSVLTGVYEQYF

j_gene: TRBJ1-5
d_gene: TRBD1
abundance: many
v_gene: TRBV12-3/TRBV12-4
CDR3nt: TGTGCCAGCAGTTTAAAGGGACAGATACAGCCCCAGCATTTT
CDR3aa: CASSLKGQIQPQHF

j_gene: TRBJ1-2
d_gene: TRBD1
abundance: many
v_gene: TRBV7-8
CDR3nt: TGTGCCAGCAGCTTAATGGACAGGGCTGGCAACTATGGCTACACCTTC
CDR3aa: CASSLMDRAGNYGYTF

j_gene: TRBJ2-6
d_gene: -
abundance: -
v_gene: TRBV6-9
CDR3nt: TGTGCCAGCATCACACAAGTAGGTCTTCTCTCTGGGGCCGACGTCCTGACTTTC
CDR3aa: CASITQVGLLSGADVLTF

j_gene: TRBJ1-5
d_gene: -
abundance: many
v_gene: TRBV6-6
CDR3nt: TGTGCCAGCAGTTACCTGGACAATCAGCCCCAGCATTTT
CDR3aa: CASSYLDNQPQHF

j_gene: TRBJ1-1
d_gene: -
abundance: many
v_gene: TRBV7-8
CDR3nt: TGTGCCAGCAGCCCTAGGAGGGTCGAGAACACTGAAGCTTTCTTT
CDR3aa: CASSPRRVENTEAFF

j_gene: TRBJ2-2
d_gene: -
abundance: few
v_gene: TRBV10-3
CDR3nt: TGTGCCAGCACCCCCGCGGACAGTAACACCGGGGAGCTGTTTTTT
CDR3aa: CASTPADSNTGELFF

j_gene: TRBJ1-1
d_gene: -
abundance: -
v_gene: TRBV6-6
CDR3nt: TGTGCCAGCAGGAATGGAGGGACTGAAGCTTTCTTT
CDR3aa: CASRNGGTEAFF

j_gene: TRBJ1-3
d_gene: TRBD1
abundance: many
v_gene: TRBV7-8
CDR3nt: TGTGCCAGCAGCCACCGGGACAGGGGAAACACCATATATTTT
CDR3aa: CASSHRDRGNTIYF

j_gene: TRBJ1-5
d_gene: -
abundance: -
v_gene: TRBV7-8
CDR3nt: TGTGCCAGCAGCAAGGTGGGGCATAGCAATCAGCCCCAGCATTTT
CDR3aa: CASSKVGHSNQPQHF

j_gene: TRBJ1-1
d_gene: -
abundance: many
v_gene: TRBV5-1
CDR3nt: TGCGCCAGCAGCTTCGGGTTTATGGCCGAGAACACTGAAGCTTTCTTT
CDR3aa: CASSFGFMAENTEAFF

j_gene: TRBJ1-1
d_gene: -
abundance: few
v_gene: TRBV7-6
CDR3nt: TGTGCCAGCAGCTTAGATCCAAACTTTTTAACCACGGGGGGCACTGAAGCTTTCTTT
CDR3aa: CASSLDPNFLTTGGTEAFF

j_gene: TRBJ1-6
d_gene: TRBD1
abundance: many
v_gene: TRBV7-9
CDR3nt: TGTGCCAGTTATGGACAGGGGGATTCACCCCTCCACTTT
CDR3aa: CASYGQGDSPLHF

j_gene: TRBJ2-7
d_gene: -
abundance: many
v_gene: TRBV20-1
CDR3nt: TGCAGTGCTCCCCGGGGAGGAGGGGGCCGGGAGCAGTACTTC
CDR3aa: CSAPRGGGGREQYF

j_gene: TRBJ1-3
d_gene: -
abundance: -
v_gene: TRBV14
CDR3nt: TGTGCCAGCAGCCAAGCGGGAGTCCTAGGAAACACCATATATTTT
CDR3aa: CASSQAGVLGNTIYF

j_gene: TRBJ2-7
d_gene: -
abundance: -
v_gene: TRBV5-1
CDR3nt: TGCGCCAGCAGCTCGGCCTTGGGAGGCTACGAGCAGTACTTC
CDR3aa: CASSSALGGYEQYF

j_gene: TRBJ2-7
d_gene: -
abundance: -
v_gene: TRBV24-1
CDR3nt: TGTGCCACCAGTGAAAGGGAATTCGGCGGGGAGCTGTACTTC
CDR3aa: CATSEREFGGELYF

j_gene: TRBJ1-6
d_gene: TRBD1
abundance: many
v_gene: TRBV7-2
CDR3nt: TGTGCCACAACCGAGGACAGGTTAGGATCACCCCTCCACTTT
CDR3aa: CATTEDRLGSPLHF

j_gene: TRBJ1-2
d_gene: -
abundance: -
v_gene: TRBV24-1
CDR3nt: TGTGCCACCAGTGATCCCGCGGGGGCGAGGGACTACACCTTC
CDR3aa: CATSDPAGARDYTF

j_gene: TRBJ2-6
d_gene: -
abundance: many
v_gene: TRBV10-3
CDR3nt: TGTGCCAGCAGTGAGGACGGGAACTCTGGGGCCAACGTCCTGACTTTC
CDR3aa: CASSEDGNSGANVLTF

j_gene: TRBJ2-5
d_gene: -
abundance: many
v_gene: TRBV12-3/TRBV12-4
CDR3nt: TGTGCCAGCAGTCGCGGGCGCGGAGCTGGTCTAGAGACCCAGTACTTC
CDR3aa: CASSRGRGAGLETQYF

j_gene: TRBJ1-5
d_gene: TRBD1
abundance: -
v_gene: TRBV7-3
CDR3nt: TGTGCCAGCAGCTACCCTCCGGGACAGATCAATCAGCCCCAGCATTTT
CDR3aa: CASSYPPGQINQPQHF

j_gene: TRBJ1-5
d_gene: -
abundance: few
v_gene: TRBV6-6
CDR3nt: TGTGCCAGCAGTTCTCCGGGACACCGGTCCCAGCATTTT
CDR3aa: CASSSPGHRSQHF

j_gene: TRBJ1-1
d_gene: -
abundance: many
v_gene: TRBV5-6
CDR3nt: TGTGCCAGCAGCTTGTTTAGCCCGAACACTGAAGCTTTCTTT
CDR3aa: CASSLFSPNTEAFF

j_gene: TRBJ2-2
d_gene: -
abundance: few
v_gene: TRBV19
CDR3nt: TGTGCCAGTAGTATAAAGGCGAACACCGGGGAGCTGTTTTTT
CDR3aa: CASSIKANTGELFF

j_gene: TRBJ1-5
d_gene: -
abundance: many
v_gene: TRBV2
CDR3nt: TGTGCCAGCAATGGACAGTCCAGTCAGCCCCAGCATTTT
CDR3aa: CASNGQSSQPQHF

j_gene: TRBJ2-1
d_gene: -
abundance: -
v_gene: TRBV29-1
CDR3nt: TGCAGCGTTGAAGTAGTCGATGAGCAGTTCTTC
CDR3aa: CSVEVVDEQFF

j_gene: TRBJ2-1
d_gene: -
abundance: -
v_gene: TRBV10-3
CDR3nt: TGTGCCATCAGTGAATGGAGCAGCTCCTACAATGAGCAGTTCTTC
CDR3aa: CAISEWSSSYNEQFF

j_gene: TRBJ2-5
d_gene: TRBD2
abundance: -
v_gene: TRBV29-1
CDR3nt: TGCAGCGCTACCGAGACTAGCGGGGGTGAGACCCAGTACTTC
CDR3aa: CSATETSGGETQYF

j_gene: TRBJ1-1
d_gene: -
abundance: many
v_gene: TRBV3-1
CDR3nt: TGTGCCAGCAGCCAACCCGGACGGAAGAACACTGAAGCTTTCTTT
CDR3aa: CASSQPGRKNTEAFF

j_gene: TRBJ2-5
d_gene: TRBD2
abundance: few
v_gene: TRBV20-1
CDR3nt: TGCAGTGCTCGGAGGACTAGCGGGAGGGGACCTCAAGAGACCCAGTACTTC
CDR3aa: CSARRTSGRGPQETQYF

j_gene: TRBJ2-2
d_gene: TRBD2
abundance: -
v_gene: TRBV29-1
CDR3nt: TGCAGCGTCCGAGGTAGCGGGTACAACACCGGGGAGCTGTTTTTT
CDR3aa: CSVRGSGYNTGELFF

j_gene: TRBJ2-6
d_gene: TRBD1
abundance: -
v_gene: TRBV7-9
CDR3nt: TGTGCCAGCAGCATGACAGGGACCTACGTCCTGACTTTC
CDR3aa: CASSMTGTYVLTF

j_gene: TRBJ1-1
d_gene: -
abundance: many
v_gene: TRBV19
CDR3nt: TGTGCCACCAAGGGTGGGAACACTGAAGCTTTCTTT
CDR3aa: CATKGGNTEAFF

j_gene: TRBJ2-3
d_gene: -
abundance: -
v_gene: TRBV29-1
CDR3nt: TGCTGCGTTGGAGGTGGCACAGATACGCAGTATTTT
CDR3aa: CCVGGGTDTQYF

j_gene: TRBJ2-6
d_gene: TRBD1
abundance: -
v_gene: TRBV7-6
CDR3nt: TGTGCCAGCAGCGTACCACAGGGGGCACCTGGGGCCAATGTCCTGACTTTC
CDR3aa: CASSVPQGAPGANVLTF

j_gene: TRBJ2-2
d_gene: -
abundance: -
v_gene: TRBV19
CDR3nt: TGTGCCACCTCAGTTTTGGGAGTCGGGTTCGGGGAGCTGTTTTTT
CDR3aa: CATSVLGVGFGELFF

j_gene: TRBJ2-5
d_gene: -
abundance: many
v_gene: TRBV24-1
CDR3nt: TGTGCCACCAGTGCGGGAGTCAGAGAGACCCAGTACTTC
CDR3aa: CATSAGVRETQYF

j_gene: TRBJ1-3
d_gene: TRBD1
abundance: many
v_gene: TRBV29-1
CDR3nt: TGCAGCGTGTCAGGGACAGCTGGAAACACCATATATTTT
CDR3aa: CSVSGTAGNTIYF

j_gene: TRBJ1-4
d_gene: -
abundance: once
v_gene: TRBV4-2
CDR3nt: TGTGCCAGCAGCTTAGCGGGGGGGCCGTCGAAACTGTTTTTT
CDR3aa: CASSLAGGPSKLFF

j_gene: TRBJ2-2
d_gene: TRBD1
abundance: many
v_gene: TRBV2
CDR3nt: TGTGCCAGCAGGGCAGACAGGGCGGGCGGGGAGCTGTTTTTT
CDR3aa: CASRADRAGGELFF

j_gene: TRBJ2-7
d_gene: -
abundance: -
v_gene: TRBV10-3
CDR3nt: TGTGCCATCAGTGAGTCGAGGTCAGAAATCCAGCAGTACTTC
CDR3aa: CAISESRSEIQQYF